Listed below are T cell receptor beta chains from one sample, sequenced in a study of cytomegalovirus exposure and HLA in healthy donors. Clones were read by immunoSEQ multiplex PCR, and TCRdb kept only the in-frame ones, dropping some. The table shows under 200,000 clones, with about 90% occurring only once. Material: PBMCs. The receptors were gathered from a young woman in good health and CMV-seropositive. Both conserved end residues are trimmed from each CDR3. Fields, in order: V gene, J gene, CDR3 protein.

v_gene: TRBV7-2
j_gene: TRBJ2-1
CDR3aa: ASSRALAVSYNEQF

v_gene: TRBV30
j_gene: TRBJ1-1
CDR3aa: AWSLQGTEAF

v_gene: TRBV27
j_gene: TRBJ1-2
CDR3aa: ASSPGQNYGYT

v_gene: TRBV6-5
j_gene: TRBJ1-5
CDR3aa: ASSLGTGPQH

v_gene: TRBV6-4
j_gene: TRBJ1-2
CDR3aa: ASSDSGTGTNYGYT

v_gene: TRBV4-2
j_gene: TRBJ2-7
CDR3aa: ASRTGQGPYEQY

v_gene: TRBV7-3
j_gene: TRBJ1-3
CDR3aa: ASSLGQGNTIY

v_gene: TRBV2
j_gene: TRBJ1-1
CDR3aa: ASSSGWVAF

v_gene: TRBV2
j_gene: TRBJ2-6
CDR3aa: ASYISGANVLT

v_gene: TRBV6-5
j_gene: TRBJ2-7
CDR3aa: ASSYSILGGSYEQY

v_gene: TRBV10-3
j_gene: TRBJ1-2
CDR3aa: AISEKGLFNYGYT

v_gene: TRBV25-1
j_gene: TRBJ2-7
CDR3aa: ASSDSYEQY

v_gene: TRBV28
j_gene: TRBJ1-2
CDR3aa: ASSPYRGYGYT

v_gene: TRBV11-2
j_gene: TRBJ2-3
CDR3aa: ASRAGGISTDTQY

v_gene: TRBV28
j_gene: TRBJ2-2
CDR3aa: ASSSAGQHTGELF

v_gene: TRBV2
j_gene: TRBJ1-2
CDR3aa: ASGGTASNYGYT

v_gene: TRBV4-1
j_gene: TRBJ1-2
CDR3aa: ASSQDISRAEGYT

v_gene: TRBV27
j_gene: TRBJ1-1
CDR3aa: ASSRRGEAF

v_gene: TRBV6-1
j_gene: TRBJ1-4
CDR3aa: ASSEGTGWKLF

v_gene: TRBV18
j_gene: TRBJ1-1
CDR3aa: ASSLVGMAGGRNTEAF

v_gene: TRBV6-1
j_gene: TRBJ2-4
CDR3aa: ASSELSGIQY

v_gene: TRBV30
j_gene: TRBJ1-5
CDR3aa: AWSEVGDQPQH

v_gene: TRBV7-8
j_gene: TRBJ2-1
CDR3aa: ASSLWLAGGHEQF

v_gene: TRBV5-1
j_gene: TRBJ2-1
CDR3aa: ASSLSVLYNEQF

v_gene: TRBV5-4
j_gene: TRBJ2-1
CDR3aa: ASSLKLIYNEQF

v_gene: TRBV18
j_gene: TRBJ1-2
CDR3aa: ASSRRTGPYGYT

v_gene: TRBV9
j_gene: TRBJ2-7
CDR3aa: APRDYSYEQY

v_gene: TRBV7-2
j_gene: TRBJ2-3
CDR3aa: ASSSTGASSTDTQY

v_gene: TRBV19
j_gene: TRBJ2-1
CDR3aa: ASSTQPGQGDNEQF

v_gene: TRBV19
j_gene: TRBJ1-1
CDR3aa: ASSIVGRQGGHNTEAF